The source of this TCR beta chain is a study of cytomegalovirus exposure and HLA in healthy donors. For the study at large: Unique TCRs numbering around 85 million, obtained from HLA-typed donors, made up an early data release.

The study ran its PCR with 60 Vbeta and 13 Jbeta primers. Method: immunoSEQ multiplex PCR; TCRdb's copy keeps in-frame clones and lacks some. The sample contains 150,000 to 200,000 clones, 65% to 80% of which appear only once. The CDR3 is made up of 16 amino acids. Trimming pared 7 bases from V and 0 bases from J, leaving 13 bases between. Germline CDR1 LNHDA, CDR2 SQIVND (reference sequence). This TCR derives from a man aged 35 to 55 in good health and CMV-seronegative. The chain combines TRBV19 with TRBJ2-6; weak D call: TRBD2 (6 bases). Sequenced material: PBMCs. Here the CDR3 reads CASIPGVDSGANVLTF. In DNA, the CDR3 is TGTGCCAGTATACCGGGAGTGGACTCTGGGGCCAACGTCCTGACTTTC.